The 10 T cell receptor beta chains reported below all come from one sample, sequenced in a study of cytomegalovirus exposure and HLA in healthy donors (dated by TCRdb to about 2017). The library came from the immunoSEQ multiplex PCR assay. The multiplex PCR relied on a mix of 60 forward primers for TCR Vbeta segments and 13 reverse primers for TCR Jbeta segments. TCRdb limited this immuneACCESS table to in-frame rearrangements with V and J called. A share of clones is missing; checked studies link under half to unresolved V genes, and the rest is unexplained. The sample has some 65,000 clones on record, roughly 80% of them singletons. Together, the top ten hold over 2.5% of the sample. The sequencing sample was made of PBMCs. These receptors all come from a girl under 18 in good health and CMV-seropositive.

This sequence joins TRBV5-6 and TRBJ2-7; D may be TRBD1 (5 bases). The CDR3 has 12 amino acids. Germline CDR1 and CDR2: SGHDT and YYEEEE. The V end was cut by 3 bases, the J end by 2 bases, with 6 bases between. The DNA for the CDR3 is TGTGCCAGCAGCTCCAGGGCCTACGAGCAGTACTTC. This codes for CASSSRAYEQYF.

The CDR3 loop is CASSTPGLGPRNSPLHF. The CDR3, as DNA: TGTGCCAGCAGCACACCAGGGTTGGGGCCCCGTAATTCACCCCTCCACTTT. The chain uses TRBV7-2 and TRBJ1-6; the D gene is possibly TRBD1 (5 bases). The CDR3 has 17 residues. CDR1 is SGHTA and CDR2 is FQGNSA in the germline V gene. Trimming pared 5 bases from V and 6 bases from J, leaving 20 bases between.

The chain has TRBV28 and TRBJ1-1, with 7 bases lining up with TRBD1. The CDR3 contains 14 residues. With 8 bases clipped from V and 7 bases from J, the junction kept 13 bases outside the gene matches. Germline V gene lookup returns CDR1 MDHEN and CDR2 SYDVKM. The DNA for the CDR3 is TGTGCCAGCGCCGACTTTACAGGGGTTGGTGAAGCTTTCTTT. It translates to CASADFTGVGEAFF.

The chain joins TRBV29-1 to TRBJ1-5; D is unclear. Trimming removed 4 bases from V and 4 bases from J, with 11 bases in between. Germline V CDR1 and CDR2: SQVTM, ANQGSEA. The CDR3 has 13 amino acids. The CDR3 protein is CSVGNHGNQPQHF. The CDR3, as DNA: TGCAGCGTTGGGAACCACGGGAATCAGCCCCAGCATTTT. Full variable domain (missing parts from reference TRBV29-1 and TRBJ1-5): SAVISQKPSRDICQRGTSLTIQCQVDSQVTMMFWYRQQPGQSLTLIATANQGSEATYESGFVIDKFPISRPNLTFSTLTVSNMSPEDSSIYLCSVGNHGNQPQHFGDGTRLSIL.

The V call is TRBV5-1, the J call TRBJ1-6; D ambiguous. Germline CDR1 reads SGHRS; CDR2 reads YFSETQ. Between the trimmed V and J ends, which lost 1 base and 6 bases, there was a span of 11 bases. This CDR3 spans 15 amino acids. The CDR3 is CASSLWVSGNSPLHF. CDR3 bases: TGCGCCAGCAGCTTGTGGGTCAGCGGTAATTCACCCCTCCACTTT.

The rearrangement links TRBV4-2 to TRBJ1-3; the D is unclear. Germline V lookup: CDR1 LGHNA, CDR2 YNFKEQ. This CDR3 is 17 amino acids long. Trimming removed 0 bases at V and 2 bases at J, with 14 bases between. The CDR3 DNA reads as TGTGCCAGCAGCCAAGATAGGTCGCGGCAAACTGGAAACACCATATATTTT. This encodes CASSQDRSRQTGNTIYF.

V is TRBV6-5 and J is TRBJ2-5; a possible D gene is TRBD2 (6 bases). The CDR3 contains 12 residues. Germline V gene sequence: CDR1 MNHEY, CDR2 SVGAGI. Trimming took 6 bases from V and 3 from J, leaving 8 bases between them. The DNA of the CDR3 is TGTGCCAGCAGCGGCGGGAAAGAGACCCAGTACTTC. Its protein is CASSGGKETQYF.

A few counts support this clone. This chain joins TRBV27 and TRBJ1-4; D uncertain. The CDR3 extends over 14 amino acids. V was trimmed by 10 bases and J by 0 bases, leaving 12 bases between them. Germline V gene sequence: CDR1 MNHEY, CDR2 SMNVEV (reference sequence). The CDR3 reads CATRRYPTNEKLFF. As DNA, the CDR3 is TGTGCCACTCGGAGATACCCAACTAATGAAAAACTGTTTTTT. Combining the CDR3 with reference TRBV27 and TRBJ1-4 gives the whole variable domain EAQVTQNPRYLITVTGKKLTVTCSQNMNHEYMSWYRQDPGLGLRQIYYSMNVEVTDKGDVPEGYKVSRKEKRNFPLILESPSPNQTSLYFCATRRYPTNEKLFFGSGTQLSVL.

This clone showed up just once. This chain uses TRBV4-1 with TRBJ2-3, with 7 bases lining up with TRBD2. This CDR3 comprises 17 residues. CDR1 MGHRA and CDR2 YSYEKL come from the germline V gene. The trim removed 0 bases at V and 6 bases at J, leaving 12 bases unmatched. This CDR3 is CASSQDLAGVRSDTQYF. In DNA form, the CDR3 reads TGCGCCAGCAGCCAAGATTTGGCGGGAGTTCGTTCCGATACGCAGTATTTT.

This chain joins TRBV29-1 and TRBJ1-1; maybe TRBD1 (5 bases). The CDR3 consists of 12 residues. V dropped 7 bases and J dropped 3 bases, with 12 bases sitting between them. Germline V gene data show CDR1 as SQVTM and CDR2 as ANQGSEA. For the CDR3, the DNA is TGCAGCGCCCAGGGTTGGGACACTGAAGCTTTCTTT. This gives the protein CSAQGWDTEAFF.